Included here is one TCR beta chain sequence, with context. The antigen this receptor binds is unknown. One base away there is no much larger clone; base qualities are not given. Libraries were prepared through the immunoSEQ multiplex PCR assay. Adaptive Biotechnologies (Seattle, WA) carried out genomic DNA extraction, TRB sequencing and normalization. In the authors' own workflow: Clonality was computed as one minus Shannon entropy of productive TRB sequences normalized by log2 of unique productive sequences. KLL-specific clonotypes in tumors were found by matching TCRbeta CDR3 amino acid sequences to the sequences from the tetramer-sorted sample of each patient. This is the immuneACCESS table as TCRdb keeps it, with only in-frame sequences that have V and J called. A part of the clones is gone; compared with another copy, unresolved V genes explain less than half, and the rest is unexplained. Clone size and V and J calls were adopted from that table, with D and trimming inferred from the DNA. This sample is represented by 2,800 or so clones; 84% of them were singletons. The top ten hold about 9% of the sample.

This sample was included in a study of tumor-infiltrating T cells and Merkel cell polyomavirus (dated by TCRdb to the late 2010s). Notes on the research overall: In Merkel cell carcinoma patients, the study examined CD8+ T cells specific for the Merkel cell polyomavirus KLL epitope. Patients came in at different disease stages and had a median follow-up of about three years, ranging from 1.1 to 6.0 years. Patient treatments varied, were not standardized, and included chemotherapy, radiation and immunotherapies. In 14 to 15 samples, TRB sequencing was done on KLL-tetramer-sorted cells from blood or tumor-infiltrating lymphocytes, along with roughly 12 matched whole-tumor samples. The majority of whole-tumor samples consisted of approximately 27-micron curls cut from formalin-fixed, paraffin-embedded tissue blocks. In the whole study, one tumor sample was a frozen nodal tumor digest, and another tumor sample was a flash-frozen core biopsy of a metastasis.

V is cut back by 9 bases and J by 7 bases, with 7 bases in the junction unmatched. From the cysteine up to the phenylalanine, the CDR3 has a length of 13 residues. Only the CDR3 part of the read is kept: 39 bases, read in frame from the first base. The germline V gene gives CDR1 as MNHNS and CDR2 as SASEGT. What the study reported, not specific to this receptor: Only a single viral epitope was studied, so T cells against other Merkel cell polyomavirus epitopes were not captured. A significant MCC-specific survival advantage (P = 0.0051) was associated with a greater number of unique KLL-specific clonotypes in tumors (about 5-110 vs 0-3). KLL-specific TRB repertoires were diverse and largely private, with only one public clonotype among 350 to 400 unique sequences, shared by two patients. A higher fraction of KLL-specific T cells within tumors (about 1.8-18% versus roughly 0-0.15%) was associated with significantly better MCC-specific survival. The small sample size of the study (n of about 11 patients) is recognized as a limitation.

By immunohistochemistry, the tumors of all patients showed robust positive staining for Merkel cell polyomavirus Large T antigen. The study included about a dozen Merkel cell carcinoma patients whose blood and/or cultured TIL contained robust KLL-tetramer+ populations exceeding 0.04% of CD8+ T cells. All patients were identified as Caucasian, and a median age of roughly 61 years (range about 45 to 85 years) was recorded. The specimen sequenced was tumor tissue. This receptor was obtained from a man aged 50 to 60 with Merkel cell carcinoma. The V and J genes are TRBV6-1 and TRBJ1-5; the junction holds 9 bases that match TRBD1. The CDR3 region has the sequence CASRDRANQPQHF. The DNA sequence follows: TGTGCCAGTCGGGACAGGGCTAACCAGCCCCAGCATTTT.